This TCR beta chain emerged from a study of identifying expanded T cells in peripheral blood. Sequencing was performed with immunoSEQ multiplex PCR; in TCRdb, only in-frame clones are kept and a portion is missing. Here the sample spans over 90,000 clones, around 89% being singletons. A word on this clone: Its antigen is still unknown.

Study-level points and caveats: Approximately 1.1 clones differed between technical replicates, versus around 15 and 19 over time.

Collection occurred without any documented infections or immune events in donors. The sample taken for sequencing was blood. This sequence originates from a person aged 18-70 years in good health.

CDR3 in DNA: TGTGCCAGCAGTTTGAAGGTCGCCTCTGGAACCCAGCATTTT. Its translation is CASSLKVASGTQHF. This chain links TRBV28 with TRBJ1-5; D is uncertain. Trimming stripped 3 bases from V and 11 bases from J, with 17 bases between. The CDR3 consists of 14 residues. Germline V CDR1 and CDR2: MDHEN, SYDVKM.